Shown below are 31 T cell receptor beta chains from a single sample sequenced in a study of shared clonotypes between healthy human individuals. Data came from immunoSEQ multiplex PCR; TCRdb stores just in-frame clones and leaves some out. The profile shows more than 550,000 clones, about two thirds of them singletons. The sequenced material came from memory CD4+ T cells sorted from blood. The subset is: CD45RA-negative fraction. Receptor source: a woman aged 30 to 39 in good health.

The chain couples TRBV6-5 to TRBJ2-7, with D uncertain. The germline gives CDR1 MNHEY, CDR2 SVGAGI. The CDR3 contains 15 residues. V shed 5 bases and J shed 0 bases, with 14 bases lying between them. The chain's CDR3 is CASSPRAKLSYEQYF. The DNA for the CDR3 is TGTGCCAGCAGTCCTCGGGCGAAACTCTCCTACGAGCAGTACTTC.

V gene TRBV25-1 combines with J gene TRBJ2-1; TRBD1 or TRBD2 may be the D gene (6 bases each). Looked up from germline, CDR1 is MGHDK and CDR2 is SYGVNS. This CDR3 spans 16 amino acids. The V end was cut by 5 bases, the J end by 5 bases, with 19 bases between. CDR3 loop: CASSPKLPGADNEQFF. CDR3 nucleotides: TGTGCCAGCAGTCCAAAGTTGCCGGGGGCGGACAATGAGCAGTTCTTC.

The chain recombines TRBV28 with TRBJ1-2; TRBD1 agrees at 7 bases. Per germline, CDR1 MDHEN and CDR2 SYDVKM. V was clipped by 3 bases and J by 6 bases; unmatched bases: 7. The CDR3 has 14 residues. Here the CDR3 reads CASSFQGGEDGYTF. CDR3 coding DNA: TGTGCCAGCAGTTTTCAAGGGGGCGAGGATGGCTACACCTTC.

This clone was detected many times. This chain uses TRBV7-2 with TRBJ2-1; D is possibly TRBD2 (6 bases). CDR1 is SGHTA and CDR2 is FQGNSA in the germline V gene. Trimming took off 1 base at V and 4 bases at J, with 11 bases between the two ends. This CDR3 is 15 amino acids long. CDR3 sequence: CASSLDSGAYNEQFF. The DNA of the CDR3 is TGTGCCAGCAGCTTAGATAGCGGAGCGTACAATGAGCAGTTCTTC.

This chain uses TRBV28 with TRBJ2-3; D is possibly TRBD2 (6 bases). The CDR3 is 15 amino acids. Germline CDR1 reads MDHEN; CDR2 reads SYDVKM. V lost 5 bases and J lost 6, with 18 bases in between. CDR3 in DNA: TGTGCCAGCAGTCACCAAGGGACTGCCTCCGATACGCAGTATTTT. It is translated as CASSHQGTASDTQYF.

This rearrangement joins TRBV5-1 to TRBJ2-5, with 9 bases aligning to TRBD1. Germline trimming cut 7 bases from V and 7 bases from J; bases unmatched to any gene: 14. CDR1 SGHRS and CDR2 YFSETQ come from the germline V gene. There are 15 residues in the CDR3. The CDR3 region has the DNA TGCGCCAGCCGCACCGGGGACAGGGACGAAGGGACCCAGTACTTC. Encoded protein: CASRTGDRDEGTQYF.

The chain couples TRBV11-2 to TRBJ1-1, with 7 bases matching TRBD1. The CDR3 spans 14 residues. The ends lost 5 bases at V and 5 bases at J; junction bases unmatched: 8. Germline-derived CDR1 and CDR2 are SGHAT and FQNNGV. CDR3 DNA sequence: TGTGCCAGCAGCGGAACAGGGGTTAGTACTGAAGCTTTCTTT. Its protein is CASSGTGVSTEAFF.

This clone was found a few times. In DNA form, the CDR3 reads TGTGCCGCCCGGGGGGCGAGGAGCTCTGGAAACACCATATATTTT. Its protein product is CAARGARSSGNTIYF. The gene calls are TRBV6-1 and TRBJ1-3; tentative D call: TRBD1 (6 bases). The V gene lost 11 bases and the J gene lost 0 bases, with 17 bases spanning the gap. Germline CDR1 is MNHNS and CDR2 is SASEGT. The CDR3 is made up of 15 amino acids.

V usage is TRBV27 and J usage is TRBJ1-5, with 11 nucleotides matching TRBD1. This CDR3 region has 17 residues. CDR1 MNHEY and CDR2 SMNVEV come from the germline V gene (reference sequence). Trimming removed 5 bases from V and 6 bases from J; junction bases left unmatched: 12. In DNA form, the CDR3 reads TGTGCCAGCAGTGCGCGGACAGGGGGCCGCTTAGGTCAGCCCCAGCATTTT. Residues: CASSARTGGRLGQPQHF.

The rearrangement joins TRBV6-5 to TRBJ2-1; D gene ambiguous. CDR3 length: 13 residues. V lost 5 bases, J lost 8 bases, and 13 bases lay in between. The germline gives CDR1 MNHEY, CDR2 SVGAGI. For the CDR3, the DNA is TGTGCCAGCAGTAAGCAAAGGGCGGATGAGCAGTTCTTC. It codes for CASSKQRADEQFF.

In regard to this clone: Other DNA sequences in this specimen translate into the identical CDR3. The chain joins TRBV5-1 to TRBJ1-1; D is uncertain. Between the trimmed V and J ends, which lost 1 base and 1 base, there was a span of 5 bases. Per the germline V gene, CDR1 is SGHRS and CDR2 is YFSETQ. This CDR3 spans 13 amino acids. CDR3 DNA sequence: TGCGCCAGCAGCTTGTCCGAGAACACTGAAGCTTTCTTT. It yields the protein CASSLSENTEAFF.

This chain joins TRBV5-6 and TRBJ2-2; TRBD2 agrees at 11 bases. The V segment lost 6 bases and the J segment 3 bases; nucleotides outside the gene matches: 7. CDR3 length equals 16 residues. Germline lookup yields CDR1 SGHDT and CDR2 YYEEEE. The CDR3 DNA reads TGTGCCAGCACCACTAGCGGGAGTGGGGACACCGGGGAGCTGTTTTTT. It is translated as CASTTSGSGDTGELFF.

Regarding this clone: Within the sample, other DNA sequences also encode this same CDR3. The chain uses TRBV28 and TRBJ1-3; 11 bases agree with TRBD1. Germline CDR1 and CDR2: MDHEN and SYDVKM. J lost 0 bases, V lost 6 bases, and 7 bases had no gene match. The CDR3 has 17 amino acids. The CDR3 loop is CASSPGTGGLSGNTIYF. The CDR3 bases are TGTGCCAGCAGCCCCGGGACAGGGGGTCTCTCTGGAAACACCATATATTTT. Filled out from reference TRBV28 and TRBJ1-3, the complete variable domain reads DVKVTQSSRYLVKRTGEKVFLECVQDMDHENMFWYRQDPGLGLRLIYFSYDVKMKEKGDIPEGYSVSREKKERFSLILESASTNQTSMYLCASSPGTGGLSGNTIYFGEGSWLTVV.

V usage is TRBV7-8 and J usage is TRBJ2-7, with D maybe TRBD2 (5 bases). The V and J ends lost 5 bases and 6 bases respectively, with 14 bases between them. Germline V gives CDR1 SGHVS, CDR2 FQNEAQ. The CDR3 covers 13 residues. For the CDR3, the DNA is TGTGCCAGCAGCGCAACTAGAATTGGCGAGCAGTACTTC. It is translated as CASSATRIGEQYF.

The rearrangement joins TRBV7-7 to TRBJ2-2; 8 bases line up with TRBD1. The trim removed 5 bases at V and 4 bases at J, leaving 9 bases unmatched. Germline V gene data show CDR1 as SSHAT and CDR2 as FNYEAQ (reference sequence). This CDR3 has 16 residues. The CDR3 nucleotides read TGTGCCAGCAGCCTAACGACAGGGGCTAGCACCGGGGAGCTGTTTTTT. This gives the protein CASSLTTGASTGELFF.

The rearrangement uses TRBV4-1 and TRBJ1-1; 7 bases align to TRBD1. The junction had 2 bases not matched to a gene; V was cut back by 0 bases and J by 1 base. The CDR3 is 15 residues long. Per the germline V gene, CDR1 is MGHRA and CDR2 is YSYEKL. The CDR3 reads CASSQETGTNTEAFF. The DNA for the CDR3 is TGCGCCAGCAGCCAAGAGACAGGGACGAACACTGAAGCTTTCTTT.

The gene calls are TRBV6-6 and TRBJ2-7, with TRBD1 identical over 9 bases. J was trimmed by 3 bases and V by 5 bases; bases with no gene match: 8. The germline gives CDR1 MNHNY, CDR2 SVGAGI (reference sequence). This CDR3 contains 15 residues. The CDR3 protein is CASSKTTGGRYEQYF. The CDR3 DNA reads as TGTGCCAGCAGTAAGACGACAGGGGGACGCTACGAGCAGTACTTC.

The genes are TRBV5-4 and TRBJ2-1; D is undetermined. CDR3 length: 19 residues. V gave up 0 bases and J gave up 0 bases, with 19 bases separating them. Germline CDR1 reads SGHNT; CDR2 reads YYREEE (reference sequence). CDR3 coding DNA: TGTGCCAGCAGCTTGGACATTGGCTATAGAATTAGCTCCTACAATGAGCAGTTCTTC. This encodes CASSLDIGYRISSYNEQFF.

About this clone itself: This sample also contains other DNA sequences that code for the same CDR3. This chain uses TRBV2 with TRBJ2-2; 12 nucleotides match TRBD2. This CDR3 is 15 amino acids long. Trimming cost V 7 bases and J 6 bases; bases outside gene matches: 6. Germline V gene sequence: CDR1 SNHLY, CDR2 FYNNEI. This chain's CDR3 is CASTRLAGVPGELFF. The CDR3 nucleotides read TGTGCCAGCACGAGACTAGCGGGAGTCCCCGGGGAGCTGTTTTTT.

This clone was counted at least ten times. The chain has TRBV2 and TRBJ2-2; D not certain. V was trimmed by 7 bases and J by 2 bases, leaving 11 bases between them. Germline values: CDR1 SNHLY, CDR2 FYNNEI. The CDR3 consists of 14 residues. CDR3 residues: CASNVGVNTGELFF. In DNA, the CDR3 is TGTGCCAGCAACGTGGGCGTTAACACCGGGGAGCTGTTTTTT.

The V gene is TRBV4-1, the J gene TRBJ2-5; the match to TRBD1 covers 7 bases. The J call may not be correct, given that the DNA end is closer to TRBJ2-7. CDR1 is MGHRA and CDR2 is YSYEKL in the germline V gene. The CDR3 spans 15 residues. The CDR3 nucleotides are TGCGCCAGCAGCCAAGGGACAGGTCACTTCTACGAGCAGTACTTC. This encodes CASSQGTGHFYEQYF.

The chain is built from TRBV6-1 and TRBJ2-5; maybe TRBD1 (6 bases). Germline CDR1 MNHNS, CDR2 SASEGT. V lost 2 bases and J lost 2, with 12 bases in between. The CDR3 totals 15 residues. The CDR3 DNA reads TGTGCCAGCAGTGAACTACAGGGTGGGCAAGAGACCCAGTACTTC. Its translation: CASSELQGGQETQYF.

The V gene is TRBV6-5, the J gene TRBJ1-5; a possible D gene is TRBD1 (6 bases). The length of the CDR3 is 13 residues. The V gene's germline CDR1 is MNHEY and CDR2 SVGAGI. V was pared by 7 bases and J by 9 bases, with 16 bases between. In DNA form, the CDR3 reads TGTGCCAGCAAAAACAGGGCCCAAGGGCCCCAGCATTTT. It specifies CASKNRAQGPQHF.

The rearrangement joins TRBV27 to TRBJ2-6, with no clear D. V was shortened by 8 bases and J by 7 bases, with 15 bases between the two germline ends. CDR1 MNHEY and CDR2 SMNVEV come from the germline V gene (reference sequence). This CDR3 region has 14 residues. The CDR3, as DNA: TGTGCCAGCGGTGGGTCAGCTGAAGCCAACGTCCTGACTTTC. This sequence encodes CASGGSAEANVLTF.

The rearrangement uses TRBV14 and TRBJ2-2, with D unclear. Trimming shortened V by 1 base and J by 0 bases, and 9 bases separated the two germline ends. Germline lookup yields CDR1 SGHDN and CDR2 FVKESK. CDR3 length equals 16 residues. The CDR3 protein is CASSQVRQPNTGELFF. CDR3 coding DNA: TGTGCCAGCAGCCAAGTTCGTCAGCCGAACACCGGGGAGCTGTTTTTT. The variable domain in full, with the rest retrieved from reference TRBV14 and TRBJ2-2, is EAGVTQFPSHSVIEKGQTVTLRCDPISGHDNLYWYRRVMGKEIKFLLHFVKESKQDESGMPNNRFLAERTGGTYSTLKVQPAELEDSGVYFCASSQVRQPNTGELFFGEGSRLTVL.

This chain links TRBV6-5 with TRBJ1-2; 7 bases are a match to TRBD1. The V and J ends lost 6 bases and 8 bases, in that order; junction bases with no gene match: 9. The CDR3 spans 13 residues. Germline-derived CDR1 and CDR2 are MNHEY and SVGAGI. The CDR3 DNA is TGTGCCAGCAGAAAACAGGGGAGGGGGGGCTACACCTTC. Translated, it gives CASRKQGRGGYTF.

The chain has TRBV18 and TRBJ2-1; 8 nucleotides agree with TRBD2. With V trimmed by 1 base and J by 4 bases, 6 bases remained unmatched. Germline V gives CDR1 KGHSH, CDR2 LQKENI. The CDR3 consists of 16 residues. The CDR3 DNA reads as TGTGCCAGCTCACCACGTATCAGCGGGAGTTACAATGAGCAGTTCTTC. This encodes CASSPRISGSYNEQFF. The complete variable domain, with remaining parts taken from reference TRBV18 and TRBJ2-1, reads NAGVMQNPRHLVRRRGQEARLRCSPMKGHSHVYWYRQLPEEGLKFMVYLQKENIIDESGMPKERFSAEFPKEGPSILRIQQVVRGDSAAYFCASSPRISGSYNEQFFGPGTRLTVL.

The genes are TRBV7-9 and TRBJ2-1; D gene ambiguous. In germline, CDR1 is SEHNR, CDR2 FQNEAQ (reference sequence). This CDR3 has 15 residues. V was cut by 2 bases and J by 4 bases, with 12 bases left in between. Written as DNA, the CDR3 is TGTGCCAGCAGCTTATTGTGGCAGGTGTACAATGAGCAGTTCTTC. Amino acids: CASSLLWQVYNEQFF.

This clone has a single count. V gene TRBV5-1 combines with J gene TRBJ1-1; D is unclear. This CDR3 has 12 amino acids. The germline V and J ends were trimmed by 5 bases and 6 bases, with 11 bases remaining between them. CDR1 is SGHRS, CDR2 YFSETQ, per germline. CDR3 loop: CASRYGRAEAFF. The CDR3 DNA reads as TGCGCCAGCAGATATGGACGGGCTGAAGCTTTCTTT.

Regarding this clone: Other DNA sequences from this sample encode an identical CDR3 as well. The chain recombines TRBV2 with TRBJ1-4; 8 nucleotides match TRBD1. The CDR3 runs to 14 residues. Per germline, CDR1 SNHLY and CDR2 FYNNEI. The V gene end was trimmed by 6 bases and the J gene end by 6 bases; junction bases not matched to a gene: 6. The CDR3 DNA is TGTGCCAGCAGCGTTGGACAGGGAGATGAAAAACTGTTTTTT. Amino acid sequence: CASSVGQGDEKLFF. Using reference TRBV2 and TRBJ1-4 for the parts outside the CDR3, the full variable domain is EPEVTQTPSHQVTQMGQEVILRCVPISNHLYFYWYRQILGQKVEFLVSFYNNEISEKSEIFDDQFSVERPDGSNFTLKIRSTKLEDSAMYFCASSVGQGDEKLFFGSGTQLSVL.

CDR3 sequence: CAWSVRLTPSTDTQYF. CDR3 bases: TGTGCCTGGAGTGTACGACTTACCCCCAGCACAGATACGCAGTATTTT. The chain joins TRBV30 to TRBJ2-3; D gene unclear. The CDR3 is made up of 16 amino acids. The V gene lost 0 bases and the J gene lost 0 bases, with 13 bases spanning the gap. The germline V gene has CDR1 GTSNPN and CDR2 SVGIG (reference sequence).